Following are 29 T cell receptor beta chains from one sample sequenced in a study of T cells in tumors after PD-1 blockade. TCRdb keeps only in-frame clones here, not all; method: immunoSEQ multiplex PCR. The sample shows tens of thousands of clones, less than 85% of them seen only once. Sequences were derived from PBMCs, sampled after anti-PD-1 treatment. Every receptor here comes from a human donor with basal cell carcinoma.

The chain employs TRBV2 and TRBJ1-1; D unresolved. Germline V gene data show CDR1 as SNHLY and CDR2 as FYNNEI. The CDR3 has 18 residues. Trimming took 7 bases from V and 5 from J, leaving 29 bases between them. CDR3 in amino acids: CASIDLGEAELRMTEAFF. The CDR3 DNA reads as TGTGCCAGCATAGACCTAGGCGAGGCGGAGTTGAGGATGACTGAAGCTTTCTTT.

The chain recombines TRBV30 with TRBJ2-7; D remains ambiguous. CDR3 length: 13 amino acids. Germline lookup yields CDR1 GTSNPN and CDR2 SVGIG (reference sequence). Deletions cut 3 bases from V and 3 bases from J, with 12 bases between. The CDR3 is CAWRRTVGYEQYF. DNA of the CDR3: TGTGCCTGGAGACGGACGGTGGGCTACGAGCAGTACTTC.

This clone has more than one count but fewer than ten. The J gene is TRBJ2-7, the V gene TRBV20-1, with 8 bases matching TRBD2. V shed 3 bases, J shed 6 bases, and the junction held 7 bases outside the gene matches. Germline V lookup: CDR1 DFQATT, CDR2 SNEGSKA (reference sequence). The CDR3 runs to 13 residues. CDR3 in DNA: TGCAGTGCTAGTCGGGAGGGGGGAGGCGAGCAGTACTTC. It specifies CSASREGGGEQYF.

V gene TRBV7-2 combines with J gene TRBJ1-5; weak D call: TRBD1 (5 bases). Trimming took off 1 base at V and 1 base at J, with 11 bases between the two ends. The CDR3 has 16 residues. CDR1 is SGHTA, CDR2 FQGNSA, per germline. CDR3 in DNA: TGTGCCAGCAGCTTAGAGACAGTAGTGAGCAATCAGCCCCAGCATTTT. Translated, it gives CASSLETVVSNQPQHF.

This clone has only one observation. CDR3 region: CASSQARFAQYF. The CDR3 nucleotides are TGTGCCAGCAGCCAAGCGCGCTTCGCGCAGTATTTT. The rearrangement uses TRBV14 and TRBJ2-3; D uncertain. The germline V gene has CDR1 SGHDN and CDR2 FVKESK. V was pared by 1 base and J by 10 bases, with 9 bases between. This CDR3 has 12 residues.

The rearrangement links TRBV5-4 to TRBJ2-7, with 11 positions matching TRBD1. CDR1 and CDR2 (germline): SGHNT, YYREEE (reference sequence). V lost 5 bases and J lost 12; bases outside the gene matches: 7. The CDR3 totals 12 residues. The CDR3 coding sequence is TGTGCCAGCAGTCCCGGGACAGGGGGACCGTACTTC. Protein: CASSPGTGGPYF. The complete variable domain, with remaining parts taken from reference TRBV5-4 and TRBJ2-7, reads ETGVTQSPTHLIKTRGQQVTLRCSSQSGHNTVSWYQQALGQGPQFIFQYYREEENGRGNFPPRFSGLQFPNYSSELNVNALELDDSALYLCASSPGTGGPYFGPGTRLTVT.

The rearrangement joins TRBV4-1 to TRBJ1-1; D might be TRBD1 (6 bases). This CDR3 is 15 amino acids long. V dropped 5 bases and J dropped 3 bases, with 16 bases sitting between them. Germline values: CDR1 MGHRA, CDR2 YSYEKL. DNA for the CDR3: TGCGCCAGCAGCGAACACGGGGGGGCGTACACTGAAGCTTTCTTT. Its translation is CASSEHGGAYTEAFF.

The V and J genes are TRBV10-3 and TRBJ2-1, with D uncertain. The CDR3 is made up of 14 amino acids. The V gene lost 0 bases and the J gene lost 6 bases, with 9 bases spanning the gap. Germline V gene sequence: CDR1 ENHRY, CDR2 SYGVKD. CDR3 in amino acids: CAISESSGVNEQFF. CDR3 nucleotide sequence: TGTGCCATCAGTGAGTCTTCAGGAGTCAATGAGCAGTTCTTC.

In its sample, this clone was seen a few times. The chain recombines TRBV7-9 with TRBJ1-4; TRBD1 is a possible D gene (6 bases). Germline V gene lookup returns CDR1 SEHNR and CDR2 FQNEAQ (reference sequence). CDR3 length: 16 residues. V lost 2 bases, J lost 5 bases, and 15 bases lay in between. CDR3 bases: TGTGCCAGCAGCTTAATTCGGGGACATACAAATGAAAAACTGTTTTTT. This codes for CASSLIRGHTNEKLFF.

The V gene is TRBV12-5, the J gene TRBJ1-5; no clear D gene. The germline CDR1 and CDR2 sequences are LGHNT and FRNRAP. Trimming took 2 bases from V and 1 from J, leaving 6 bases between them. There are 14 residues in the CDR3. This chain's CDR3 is CASGLPPSNQPQHF. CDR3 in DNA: TGTGCTAGTGGTTTGCCCCCAAGCAATCAGCCCCAGCATTTT.

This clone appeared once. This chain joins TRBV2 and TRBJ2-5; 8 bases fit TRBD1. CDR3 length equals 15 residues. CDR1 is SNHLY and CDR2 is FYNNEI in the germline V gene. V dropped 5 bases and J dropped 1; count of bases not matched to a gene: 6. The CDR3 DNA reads TGTGCCAGCAGTCGTACAGGGGGGCCCCAAGAGACCCAGTACTTC. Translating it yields CASSRTGGPQETQYF.

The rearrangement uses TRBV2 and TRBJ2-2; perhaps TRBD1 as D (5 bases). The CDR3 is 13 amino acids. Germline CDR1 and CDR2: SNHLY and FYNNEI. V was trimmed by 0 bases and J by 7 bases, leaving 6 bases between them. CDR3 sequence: CASSEAGVGELFF. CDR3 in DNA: TGTGCCAGCAGTGAAGCAGGGGTCGGGGAGCTGTTTTTT.

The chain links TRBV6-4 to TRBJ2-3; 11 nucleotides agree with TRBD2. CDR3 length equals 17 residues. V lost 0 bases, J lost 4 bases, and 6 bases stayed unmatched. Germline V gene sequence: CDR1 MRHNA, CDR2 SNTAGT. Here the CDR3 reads CASSDSSSGGGADTQYF. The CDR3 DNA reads TGTGCCAGCAGTGACTCGAGTAGCGGGGGGGGTGCAGATACGCAGTATTTT.

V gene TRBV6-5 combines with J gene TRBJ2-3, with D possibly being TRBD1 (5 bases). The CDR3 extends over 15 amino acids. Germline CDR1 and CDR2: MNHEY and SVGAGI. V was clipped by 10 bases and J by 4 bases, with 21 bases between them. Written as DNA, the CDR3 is TGTGCCACCAACAGGAAACAGGAGACGGCAGATACGCAGTATTTT. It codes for CATNRKQETADTQYF.

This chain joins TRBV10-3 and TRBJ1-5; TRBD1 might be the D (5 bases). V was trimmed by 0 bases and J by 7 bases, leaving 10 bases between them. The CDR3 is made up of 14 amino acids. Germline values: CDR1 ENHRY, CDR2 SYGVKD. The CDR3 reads CAISESRGGQPQHF. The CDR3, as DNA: TGTGCCATCAGTGAGTCGAGGGGCGGGCAGCCCCAGCATTTT.

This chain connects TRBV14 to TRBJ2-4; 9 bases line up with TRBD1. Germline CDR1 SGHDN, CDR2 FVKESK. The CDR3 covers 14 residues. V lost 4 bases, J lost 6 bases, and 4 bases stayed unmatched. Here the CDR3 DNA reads TGTGCCAGCAGCCTGACAGGGGGGAGAAACATTCAGTACTTC. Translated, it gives CASSLTGGRNIQYF. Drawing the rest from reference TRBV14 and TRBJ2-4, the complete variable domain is EAGVTQFPSHSVIEKGQTVTLRCDPISGHDNLYWYRRVMGKEIKFLLHFVKESKQDESGMPNNRFLAERTGGTYSTLKVQPAELEDSGVYFCASSLTGGRNIQYFGAGTRLSVL.

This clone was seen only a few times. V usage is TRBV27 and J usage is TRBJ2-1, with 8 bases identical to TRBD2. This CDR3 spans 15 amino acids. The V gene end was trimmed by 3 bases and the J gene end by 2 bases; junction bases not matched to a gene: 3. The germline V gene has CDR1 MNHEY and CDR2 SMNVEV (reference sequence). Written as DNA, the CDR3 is TGTGCCAGCAGTTTGCTCGGGGGGGCCTACAATGAGCAGTTCTTC. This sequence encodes CASSLLGGAYNEQFF.

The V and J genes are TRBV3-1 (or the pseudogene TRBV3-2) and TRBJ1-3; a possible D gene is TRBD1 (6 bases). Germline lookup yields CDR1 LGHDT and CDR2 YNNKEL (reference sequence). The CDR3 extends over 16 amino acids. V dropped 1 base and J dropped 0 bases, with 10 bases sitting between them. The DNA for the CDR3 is TGTGCCAGCAGCCAAGGTCCGGGGGCCTCTGGAAACACCATATATTTT. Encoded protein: CASSQGPGASGNTIYF.

DNA of the CDR3: TGTGCCAGCAGCTTGGAAGGTTATAATTCACCCCTCCACTTT. Its translation: CASSLEGYNSPLHF. The chain uses TRBV7-2 and TRBJ1-6; unclear D gene. Germline V gene lookup returns CDR1 SGHTA and CDR2 FQGNSA. Trimming took 3 bases from V and 4 from J, leaving 7 bases between them. CDR3 length equals 14 residues.

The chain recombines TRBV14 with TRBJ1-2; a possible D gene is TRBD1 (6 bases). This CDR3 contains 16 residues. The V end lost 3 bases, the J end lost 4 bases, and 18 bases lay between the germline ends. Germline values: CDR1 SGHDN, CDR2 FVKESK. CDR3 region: CASSQSDRLGGYGYTF. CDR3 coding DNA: TGTGCCAGCAGCCAGTCCGACAGGCTCGGCGGCTATGGCTACACCTTC.

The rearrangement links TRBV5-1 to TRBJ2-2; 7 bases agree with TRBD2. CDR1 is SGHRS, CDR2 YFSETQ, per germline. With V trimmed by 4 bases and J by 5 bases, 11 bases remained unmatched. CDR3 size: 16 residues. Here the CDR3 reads CASSLTSGGGTGELFF. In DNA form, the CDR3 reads TGCGCCAGCAGCCTTACCTCTGGCGGGGGTACCGGGGAGCTGTTTTTT. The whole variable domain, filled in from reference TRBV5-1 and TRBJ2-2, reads KAGVTQTPRYLIKTRGQQVTLSCSPISGHRSVSWYQQTPGQGLQFLFEYFSETQRNKGNFPGRFSGRQFSNSRSEMNVSTLELGDSALYLCASSLTSGGGTGELFFGEGSRLTVL.

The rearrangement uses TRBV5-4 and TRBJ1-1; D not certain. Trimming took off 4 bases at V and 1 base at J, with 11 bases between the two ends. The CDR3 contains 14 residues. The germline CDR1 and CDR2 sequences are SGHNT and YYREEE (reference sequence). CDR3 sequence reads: CASSVPLSNTEAFF. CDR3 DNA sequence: TGTGCCAGCAGCGTACCACTTTCGAACACTGAAGCTTTCTTT.

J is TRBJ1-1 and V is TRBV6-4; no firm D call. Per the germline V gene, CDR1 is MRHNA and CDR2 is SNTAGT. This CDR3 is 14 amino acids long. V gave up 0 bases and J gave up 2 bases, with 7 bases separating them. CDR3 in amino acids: CASSDSGDNTEAFF. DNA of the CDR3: TGTGCCAGCAGTGACTCGGGAGATAACACTGAAGCTTTCTTT.

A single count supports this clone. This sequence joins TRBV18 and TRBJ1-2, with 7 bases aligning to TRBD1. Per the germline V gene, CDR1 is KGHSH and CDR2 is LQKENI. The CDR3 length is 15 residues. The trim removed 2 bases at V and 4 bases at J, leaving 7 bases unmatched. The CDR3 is CASSPSTGEGYGYTF. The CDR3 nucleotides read TGTGCCAGCTCACCATCCACAGGGGAGGGCTATGGCTACACCTTC. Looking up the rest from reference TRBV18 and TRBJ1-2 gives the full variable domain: NAGVMQNPRHLVRRRGQEARLRCSPMKGHSHVYWYRQLPEEGLKFMVYLQKENIIDESGMPKERFSAEFPKEGPSILRIQQVVRGDSAAYFCASSPSTGEGYGYTFGSGTRLTVV.

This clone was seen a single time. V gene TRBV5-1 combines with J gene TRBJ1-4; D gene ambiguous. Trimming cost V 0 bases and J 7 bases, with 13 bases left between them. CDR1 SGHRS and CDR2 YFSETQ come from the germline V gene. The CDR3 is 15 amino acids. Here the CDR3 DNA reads TGCGCCAGCAGCTTGGGTTGGCTCCCTATTGAAAAACTGTTTTTT. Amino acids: CASSLGWLPIEKLFF.

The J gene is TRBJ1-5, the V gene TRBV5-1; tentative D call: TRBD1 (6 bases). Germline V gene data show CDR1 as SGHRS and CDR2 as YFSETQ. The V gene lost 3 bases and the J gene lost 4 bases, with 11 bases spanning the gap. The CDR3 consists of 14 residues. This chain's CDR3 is CASSSTGPNQPQHF. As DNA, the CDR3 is TGCGCCAGCAGCTCGACAGGACCTAATCAGCCCCAGCATTTT.

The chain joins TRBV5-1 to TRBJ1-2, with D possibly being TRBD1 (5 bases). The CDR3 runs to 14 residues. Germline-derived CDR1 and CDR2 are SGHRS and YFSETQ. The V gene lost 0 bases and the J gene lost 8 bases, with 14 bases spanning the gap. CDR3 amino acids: CASSLGRDPGGYTF. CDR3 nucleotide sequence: TGCGCCAGCAGCTTGGGCCGGGACCCGGGGGGCTACACCTTC. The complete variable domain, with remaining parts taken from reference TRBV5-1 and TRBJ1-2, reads KAGVTQTPRYLIKTRGQQVTLSCSPISGHRSVSWYQQTPGQGLQFLFEYFSETQRNKGNFPGRFSGRQFSNSRSEMNVSTLELGDSALYLCASSLGRDPGGYTFGSGTRLTVV.

As DNA, the CDR3 is TGTGCCAGCAGCGTAGGTCTTACAGGGGGCTACACTGAAGCTTTCTTT. It specifies CASSVGLTGGYTEAFF. V gene TRBV9 combines with J gene TRBJ1-1; 9 nucleotides line up with TRBD1. This CDR3 contains 16 residues. Germline-derived CDR1 and CDR2 are SGDLS and YYNGEE. Losses at the gene ends were 0 bases for V and 3 bases for J; bases not matched to a gene: 6.

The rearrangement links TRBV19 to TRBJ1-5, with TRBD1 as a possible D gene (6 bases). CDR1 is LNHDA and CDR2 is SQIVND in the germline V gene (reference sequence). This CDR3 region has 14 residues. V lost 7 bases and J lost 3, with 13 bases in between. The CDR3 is CASTPTGSNQPQHF. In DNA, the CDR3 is TGTGCCAGTACCCCGACAGGCTCCAATCAGCCCCAGCATTTT.